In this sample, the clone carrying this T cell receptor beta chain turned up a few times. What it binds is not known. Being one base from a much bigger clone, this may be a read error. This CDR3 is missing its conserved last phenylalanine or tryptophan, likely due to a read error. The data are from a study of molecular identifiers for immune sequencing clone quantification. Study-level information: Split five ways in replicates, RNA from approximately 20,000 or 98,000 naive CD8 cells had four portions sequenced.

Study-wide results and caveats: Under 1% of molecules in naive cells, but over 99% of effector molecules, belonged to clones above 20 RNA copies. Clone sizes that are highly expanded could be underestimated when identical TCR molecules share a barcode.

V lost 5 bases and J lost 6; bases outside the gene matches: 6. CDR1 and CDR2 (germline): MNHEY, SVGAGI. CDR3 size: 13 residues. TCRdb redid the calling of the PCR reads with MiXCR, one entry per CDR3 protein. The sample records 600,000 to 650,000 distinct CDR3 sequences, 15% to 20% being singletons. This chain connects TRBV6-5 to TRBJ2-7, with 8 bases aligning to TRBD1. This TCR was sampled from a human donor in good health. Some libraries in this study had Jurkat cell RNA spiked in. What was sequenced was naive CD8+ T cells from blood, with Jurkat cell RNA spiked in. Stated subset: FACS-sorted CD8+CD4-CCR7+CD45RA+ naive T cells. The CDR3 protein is CASSQGAGVEQYL. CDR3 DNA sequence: TGTGCCAGCAGTCAGGGGGCAGGGGTCGAGCAGTACCTC.